Presented here are 10 T cell receptor beta chains from one specimen sequenced in a study of cytomegalovirus exposure and HLA in healthy donors. TCRdb's copy holds only in-frame clones and misses some; the assay was immunoSEQ multiplex PCR. This sample has 110,000 or so clones; approximately 91% occur once, and the top ten carry about 4.2%. Sequencing used PBMCs. Source of these receptors: a man between 18 and 29 years old in good health and CMV-seropositive.

The chain has TRBV5-1 and TRBJ2-7; 7 bases map to TRBD2. The CDR3 has 13 residues. Germline CDR1 SGHRS, CDR2 YFSETQ. V trimming: 2 bases; J trimming: 7 bases; junction bases outside the gene matches: 6. The chain's CDR3 is CASSFKRGGEQYF. CDR3 coding DNA: TGCGCCAGCAGCTTTAAGCGGGGAGGGGAGCAGTACTTC.

The gene calls are TRBV5-1 and TRBJ2-1, with TRBD1 matching 7 bases. V was pared by 3 bases and J by 1 base, with 4 bases of the junction left unmatched. CDR1 is SGHRS and CDR2 is YFSETQ in the germline V gene. The length of the CDR3 is 15 residues. The chain's CDR3 is CASSSGDRSYNEQFF. The CDR3 DNA sequence: TGCGCCAGCAGCTCCGGGGACAGATCCTACAATGAGCAGTTCTTC.

The chain has TRBV7-2 and TRBJ2-1, with 7 bases fitting TRBD1. Germline V gene sequence: CDR1 SGHTA, CDR2 FQGNSA. The CDR3 is 15 residues long. The V and J ends lost 1 base and 6 bases, in that order; junction bases with no gene match: 6. CDR3 sequence (DNA): TGTGCCAGCAGCTTAGACCGGGACAGCACCAATGAGCAGTTCTTC. Encoded protein: CASSLDRDSTNEQFF.

This sequence joins TRBV10-3 and TRBJ1-1; D might be TRBD1 (5 bases). Germline CDR1 ENHRY, CDR2 SYGVKD. The CDR3 contains 11 residues. Trimming took 5 bases from V and 8 from J, leaving 9 bases between them. The DNA for the CDR3 is TGTGCCATCAGTACCGACAGCGAAGCTTTCTTT. As protein: CAISTDSEAFF.

The chain is built from TRBV5-5 and TRBJ1-5, with D uncertain. CDR3 length: 14 residues. Trimming pared 5 bases from V and 2 bases from J, leaving 11 bases between. Germline CDR1 and CDR2: SGHKS and YYEKEE (reference sequence). The CDR3 nucleotides are TGTGCCAGCAGTGCAGGTTGGCGCAATCAGCCCCAGCATTTT. Translating it yields CASSAGWRNQPQHF. The full variable domain, rest sourced from reference TRBV5-5 and TRBJ1-5, is DAGVTQSPTHLIKTRGQQVTLRCSPISGHKSVSWYQQVLGQGPQFIFQYYEKEERGRGNFPDRFSARQFPNYSSELNVNALLLGDSALYLCASSAGWRNQPQHFGDGTRLSIL.

This clone has only one observation. The rearrangement uses TRBV10-3 and TRBJ2-7, with 12 bases identical to TRBD2. The CDR3 consists of 18 residues. With V trimmed by 2 bases and J by 2 bases, 10 bases remained unmatched. Germline CDR1 ENHRY, CDR2 SYGVKD. The CDR3 region has the DNA TGTGCCATCAGTGAGGGACTAGCGGGGAAAGTGGCAACCTACGAGCAGTACTTC. It specifies CAISEGLAGKVATYEQYF.

J is TRBJ2-1 and V is TRBV7-9, with 8 bases lining up with TRBD2. The V segment lost 5 bases and the J segment 5 bases; nucleotides outside the gene matches: 17. Germline values: CDR1 SEHNR, CDR2 FQNEAQ (reference sequence). The CDR3 spans 18 residues. The CDR3 DNA follows: TGTGCCAGCAGCCTCCGTTGGGCAAGCGGGGGCCCTGACAATGAGCAGTTCTTC. The encoded protein is CASSLRWASGGPDNEQFF.

This clone was seen a few times. This chain's CDR3 is CASSPSVTLGHEQYF. The CDR3 DNA sequence: TGTGCCAGCTCACCTTCGGTCACCCTCGGTCACGAGCAGTACTTC. The V call is TRBV18, the J call TRBJ2-7, with D unclear. CDR1 and CDR2 from the germline V gene are KGHSH and LQKENI. Trimming stripped 3 bases from V and 5 bases from J, with 17 bases between. This CDR3 has 15 amino acids.

V usage is TRBV5-4 and J usage is TRBJ2-5, with TRBD2 as a possible D gene (6 bases). Trimming left V 0 bases short and J 4 bases short, with 13 bases between. Germline V lookup: CDR1 SGHNT, CDR2 YYREEE (reference sequence). This CDR3 region has 15 residues. CDR3 DNA: TGTGCCAGCAGCTTGGTGCAGGGAGGAGGAGAGACCCAGTACTTC. Encoded protein: CASSLVQGGGETQYF.

The V gene is TRBV27, the J gene TRBJ1-3; D is ambiguous. V was cut by 7 bases and J by 2 bases, with 12 bases left in between. The CDR3 covers 14 residues. Germline CDR1 and CDR2: MNHEY and SMNVEV (reference sequence). DNA of the CDR3: TGTGCCAGCATGATCACGCCTACTGGAAACACCATATATTTT. This codes for CASMITPTGNTIYF.